This T cell receptor beta chain was profiled in a study of blood T cell repertoires in COVID-19. Whole-study context: Samples came from the United States, Italy and Spain, spanning acute and convalescent COVID-19.

While infection was still active, Seattle patients were enrolled and then followed longitudinally. In the original processing: The assay estimated nucleated cells by amplifying reference gene primers. Libraries were prepared by immunoSEQ multiplex PCR; TCRdb keeps only in-frame clonotypes and omits some of them. V and J calls and clone size follow that table, whereas D and trimming were derived from the DNA. This table has approximately 150,000 clones, roughly 86% appearing once. Trimming at V came to 5 bases and at J to 2 bases, leaving 6 bases not matched to a gene. This CDR3 has 14 residues. Germline V gives CDR1 WNHNN, CDR2 SYGVQD (reference sequence).

This TCR came from a woman of 80 years or more with COVID-19, enrolled during active disease. This sequence joins TRBV10-1 and TRBJ2-7, with TRBD1 matching 7 bases. Sequencing was carried out using peripheral blood. CDR3 in amino acids: CASSTGQPPYEQYF. The DNA of the CDR3 is TGCGCCAGCAGTACGGGACAGCCACCCTACGAGCAGTACTTC.